This TCR beta chain was captured in a study of T cells expressing NK-cell markers. Overall study context: Repertoires of TCR beta were obtained from T cells sorted as CD3+CD56+NKG2C+, CD3+CD56+NKG2C- and CD3+CD56-NKG2C+.

TCRdb reprocessed the 5' RACE reads, keeping one entry per CDR3 protein, no DNA. Its table lists about 430,000 distinct CDR3 sequences. Germline CDR1 and CDR2: SGHDT and YYEEEE. This CDR3 region has 14 residues. As concerns this clonotype: The target antigen is unknown.

Findings and limits, study-wide: The study found dominant NKG2C+ clonotypes at roughly 1.0-8% of CD8+ T cells in about 6 donors. For a handful of donors, these clonotypes were likewise the leading ones in the CD3+CD56-NKG2C+ fraction.

This receptor was taken from a woman aged 45-65 years in good health. Sequences were obtained from blood T cells: a sorted CD56 or NKG2C T cell subset, CD4+ or CD8+ T cells, or bulk PBMC T cells (not recorded which). The rearrangement links TRBV5-6 to TRBJ1-3; TCRdb returns TRBD1, unconfirmable since there is no DNA. CDR3 sequence: CASSLWTGENTIYF. The whole variable domain, filled in from reference TRBV5-6 and TRBJ1-3, reads DAGVTQSPTHLIKTRGQQVTLRCSPKSGHDTVSWYQQALGQGPQFIFQYYEEEERQRGNFPDRFSGHQFPNYSSELNVNALLLGDSALYLCASSLWTGENTIYFGEGSWLTVV.